The T cell receptor (beta chain) described here comes from a study of T cell responses to AZD1222 COVID-19 vaccine. On this clone: Its antigen is undetermined.

Study-wide points: Baseline seropositives among AZD1222 recipients totaled only five to seven. Repertoire sampling happened only post peak T cell response. The study found vaccine-associated CD4 TCRs spanning spike, dominant at 160-218 and 743-854. As reported, nearly half of all spike-specific TCRs target variant regions that are unmutated.

There are 13 residues in the CDR3. Looked up from germline, CDR1 is MRHNA and CDR2 is SNTAGT. V gave up 6 bases and J gave up 5 bases, with 13 bases separating them. Profiling relied on immunoSEQ multiplex PCR, and the TCRdb table lists in-frame clones only, not all of them. The profile shows approximately 77,000 clones, roughly nine tenths of them singletons. Here the sequenced sample was peripheral blood, taken on day 0 of MenACWY control vaccination. The origin of this receptor is an adult in good health. The V call is TRBV6-4, the J call TRBJ1-1; D is ambiguous. In nucleotides, the CDR3 is TGTGCCAGCAGCCCGGGCGCTCTAACTGAAGCTTTCTTT. Amino acids: CASSPGALTEAFF.